Below, 31 T cell receptor beta chains from the same sample are listed, as sequenced in a study of beta chain features in type 1 diabetes. Reverse transcription of all isolated RNA meant that expressed TCRB transcripts were sequenced. Measured with immunoSEQ multiplex PCR; TCRdb has only the in-frame clones, and not every one. The sample consists of 40,000 to 65,000 clones, about 60% of them appearing once. Study-level results: People with Type 1 diabetes carried modestly yet significantly shorter TCRB CDR3s in all four CD4+ subsets.

No antigen has been identified for these receptors. Sequenced input: stem cell memory CD4+ T cells from blood. These receptor sequences come from a woman aged 25 to 45 with type 1 diabetes.

This chain joins TRBV21-1 and TRBJ2-1; the table names TRBD1, a call not compared with the DNA. TRBV21-1 is given as a pseudogene. This CDR3 comprises 12 residues. CDR3 region: CASSTRDRGKFF. DNA for the CDR3: TGTGCCAGCAGCACCCGAGACAGGGGTAAATTCTTC.

The table lists this clone with a few counts. V and J are TRBV11-2 and TRBJ1-4; TRBD1 agrees at 9 bases. This CDR3 has 14 amino acids. Germline trimming cut 5 bases from V and 5 bases from J; bases unmatched to any gene: 3. Germline CDR1 is SGHAT and CDR2 is FQNNGV. CDR3 sequence (DNA): TGTGCCAGCAGCCTCGACAGGGGGAATGAAAAACTGTTTTTT. Its translation is CASSLDRGNEKLFF.

The chain joins TRBV28 to TRBJ2-7, with 11 bases identical to TRBD2. V was pared by 4 bases and J by 5 bases, with 13 bases of the junction left unmatched. Germline V gives CDR1 MDHEN, CDR2 SYDVKM. This CDR3 region has 17 residues. CDR3 in amino acids: CASSSPLPGTSGHEQYF. The DNA for the CDR3 is TGTGCCAGCAGTTCTCCCCTCCCCGGGACTAGCGGACACGAGCAGTACTTC.

This chain links TRBV27 with TRBJ1-2, with 8 nucleotides matching TRBD1. V was clipped by 2 bases and J by 7 bases; unmatched bases: 12. Germline CDR1 MNHEY, CDR2 SMNVEV (reference sequence). This CDR3 contains 16 residues. The DNA for the CDR3 is TGTGCCAGCAGTTTAGTGTCCAGGGGGCGCGAGGGTGGCTACACCTTC. Protein sequence: CASSLVSRGREGGYTF.

The chain employs TRBV23-1 and TRBJ2-4; 7 nucleotides agree with TRBD1. TRBV23-1 is known as an ORF, though its function is uncertain. This CDR3 region has 17 residues. With V trimmed by 3 bases and J by 1 base, 9 bases remained unmatched. CDR3 in DNA: TGCGCCAGCAGTCATAGAGGGGGCCCATGGGCCAAAAACATTCAGTACTTC. It yields the protein CASSHRGGPWAKNIQYF.

The V gene is TRBV4-2, the J gene TRBJ2-1; 13 bases fit TRBD2. There are 16 residues in the CDR3. Germline-derived CDR1 and CDR2 are LGHNA and YNFKEQ. J lost 6 bases, V lost 0 bases, and 2 bases had no gene match. The CDR3 region has the DNA TGTGCCAGCAGCCAAGAGGGGACTAGCGGGATCAATGAGCAGTTCTTC. Its protein is CASSQEGTSGINEQFF.

This clone was detected a few times. The V call is TRBV7-2, the J call TRBJ2-2, with TRBD2 matching 9 bases. Per germline, CDR1 SGHTA and CDR2 FQGNSA. Germline trimming cut 1 base from V and 6 bases from J; bases unmatched to any gene: 3. The CDR3 has 15 amino acids. CDR3 bases: TGTGCCAGCAGCTTAGGCGGGAGGGCCCCCGGGGAGCTGTTTTTT. Translating gives CASSLGGRAPGELFF.

A few counts support this clone. The V gene is TRBV5-4, the J gene TRBJ2-7; a possible D gene is TRBD1 (6 bases). This CDR3 is 13 amino acids long. The germline V gene encodes CDR1 SGHNT and CDR2 YYREEE (reference sequence). V was cut by 4 bases and J by 2 bases, with 10 bases left in between. The CDR3 nucleotides read TGTGCCAGCAGCCCGGGACAAACCTACGAGCAGTACTTC. This sequence encodes CASSPGQTYEQYF.

A few counts support this clone. This chain joins TRBV30 and TRBJ1-2; D possibly corresponds to TRBD1 (5 bases). The ends were cut back, 5 bases at V and 3 bases at J, with 13 bases in the middle. The V gene's germline CDR1 is GTSNPN and CDR2 SVGIG (reference sequence). The CDR3 sequence is 13 residues long. Here the CDR3 reads CAWAPGQYYGYTF. CDR3 nucleotides: TGTGCCTGGGCCCCTGGACAATACTATGGCTACACCTTC.

This chain joins TRBV7-3 and TRBJ1-1; 11 bases line up with TRBD1. Germline trimming cut 5 bases from V and 5 bases from J; bases unmatched to any gene: 7. The CDR3 is 15 amino acids. CDR1 is SGHTA, CDR2 FQGTGA, per germline. The CDR3: CASSRTGQGATEAFF. The DNA of the CDR3 is TGTGCCAGCAGCCGAACCGGACAGGGGGCAACTGAAGCTTTCTTT.

The gene calls are TRBV10-3 and TRBJ2-7; 7 bases agree with TRBD1. This CDR3 has 14 residues. V lost 3 bases to trimming and J lost 4 bases; unmatched junction nucleotides: 6. Germline lookup yields CDR1 ENHRY and CDR2 SYGVKD. CDR3 sequence reads: CAISDDRVGYEQYF. CDR3 nucleotide sequence: TGTGCCATCAGTGACGACAGGGTGGGATACGAGCAGTACTTC.

The CDR3 sequence is CATQTGTGVYGYTF. CDR3 bases: TGCGCCACTCAAACCGGGACAGGGGTCTATGGCTACACCTTC. V gene TRBV10-2 combines with J gene TRBJ1-2, with 10 bases aligning to TRBD1. CDR1 and CDR2 from the germline V gene are WSHSY and SAAADI. The CDR3 has 14 amino acids. Losses at the gene ends were 10 bases for V and 4 bases for J; bases not matched to a gene: 9.

The chain recombines TRBV19 with TRBJ2-7; TRBD2 agrees at 12 bases. Trimming at V came to 4 bases and at J to 5 bases, leaving 6 bases not matched to a gene. CDR1 and CDR2 (germline): LNHDA, SQIVND (reference sequence). CDR3 length: 15 residues. The CDR3 loop reads CASSKAGLAGHEQYF. CDR3 in DNA: TGTGCCAGTAGTAAAGCAGGACTAGCGGGACACGAGCAGTACTTC.

This clone was recorded a few times. The chain couples TRBV9 to TRBJ2-7; 7 bases align to TRBD1. Germline V gene lookup returns CDR1 SGDLS and CDR2 YYNGEE. This CDR3 contains 15 residues. The V and J ends lost 0 bases and 1 base, in that order; junction bases with no gene match: 4. The CDR3 nucleotides read TGTGCCAGCAGCGTAGAGGCAGGGGGTTCCTACGAGCAGTACTTC. Protein sequence: CASSVEAGGSYEQYF.

The rearrangement uses TRBV5-6 and TRBJ2-3, with 8 bases that match TRBD2. The CDR3 length is 15 residues. Trimming at V came to 1 base and at J to 2 bases, leaving 3 bases not matched to a gene. In germline, CDR1 is SGHDT, CDR2 YYEEEE. This chain's CDR3 is CASSLTSGTTDTQYF. DNA for the CDR3: TGTGCCAGCAGCTTGACTAGCGGCACCACAGATACGCAGTATTTT. Supplemented by reference TRBV5-6 and TRBJ2-3, the full variable domain reads DAGVTQSPTHLIKTRGQQVTLRCSPKSGHDTVSWYQQALGQGPQFIFQYYEEEERQRGNFPDRFSGHQFPNYSSELNVNALLLGDSALYLCASSLTSGTTDTQYFGPGTRLTVL.

This chain joins TRBV29-1 and TRBJ1-1, with no clear D. This CDR3 region has 12 residues. The V end lost 4 bases, the J end lost 2 bases, and 8 bases lay between the germline ends. Germline loops: CDR1 SQVTM, CDR2 ANQGSEA. The CDR3 DNA reads as TGCAGCGTTGCCCGCAGTAACACTGAAGCTTTCTTT. Translating gives CSVARSNTEAFF.

V usage is TRBV28 and J usage is TRBJ1-2; no firm D call. The CDR3 spans 11 residues. Between the trimmed V and J ends, which lost 5 bases and 11 bases, there was a span of 12 bases. From germline, CDR1 is MDHEN and CDR2 SYDVKM. DNA of the CDR3: TGTGCCAGCAGTCTCCGGACTCAATACACCTTC. This translates into CASSLRTQYTF.

The rearrangement joins TRBV4-1 to TRBJ2-5; TRBD1 is a possible D gene (6 bases). The J call is doubtful: the DNA matches TRBJ2-7 better. The length of the CDR3 is 16 residues. The germline V gene encodes CDR1 MGHRA and CDR2 YSYEKL. CDR3 bases: TGCGCCAGCAGCGTCGGTGGGTTTTGGGACAACTACGAGCAGTACTTC. This gives the protein CASSVGGFWDNYEQYF.

The gene calls are TRBV5-1 and TRBJ2-2; weak D call: TRBD2 (6 bases). The V gene lost 0 bases and the J gene lost 6 bases, with 9 bases spanning the gap. Per germline, CDR1 SGHRS and CDR2 YFSETQ. The CDR3 is 14 residues long. The CDR3 DNA reads TGCGCCAGCAGCTTGGACGGGGAGGCCGGGGAGCTGTTTTTT. Encoded protein: CASSLDGEAGELFF. Drawing the rest from reference TRBV5-1 and TRBJ2-2, the complete variable domain is KAGVTQTPRYLIKTRGQQVTLSCSPISGHRSVSWYQQTPGQGLQFLFEYFSETQRNKGNFPGRFSGRQFSNSRSEMNVSTLELGDSALYLCASSLDGEAGELFFGEGSRLTVL.

This chain uses TRBV4-1 with TRBJ2-3; 7 bases fit TRBD2. CDR1 and CDR2 from the germline V gene are MGHRA and YSYEKL. V dropped 1 base and J dropped 2; count of bases not matched to a gene: 9. CDR3 size: 17 residues. The CDR3 coding sequence is TGCGCCAGCAGCCAAGCGGGAGCGGGATCATTCACAGATACGCAGTATTTT. Translation gives CASSQAGAGSFTDTQYF.

In this sample, this clone turned up a few times. The chain combines TRBV7-8 with TRBJ2-5; 12 bases agree with TRBD2. Germline assignment: CDR1 SGHVS and CDR2 FQNEAQ. Losses at the gene ends were 5 bases for V and 5 bases for J; bases not matched to a gene: 12. This CDR3 is 17 amino acids long. The CDR3: CASSTGLAGTVGETQYF. Written as DNA, the CDR3 is TGTGCCAGCAGCACTGGACTAGCGGGAACGGTTGGGGAGACCCAGTACTTC.

This clone was counted between two and nine times. The V call is TRBV5-1, the J call TRBJ2-5; D not certain. Germline CDR1 is SGHRS and CDR2 is YFSETQ. Trimming removed 0 bases from V and 2 bases from J, with 5 bases in between. This CDR3 is 13 amino acids long. As DNA, the CDR3 is TGCGCCAGCAGCTTGGCGACACAAGAGACCCAGTACTTC. It translates to CASSLATQETQYF.

The chain employs TRBV30 and TRBJ1-1; no definite D call. V dropped 0 bases and J dropped 1 base, with 6 bases sitting between them. The CDR3 has 13 amino acids. CDR1 and CDR2 from the germline V gene are GTSNPN and SVGIG (reference sequence). Here the CDR3 DNA reads TGTGCCTGGAGTGTACGGGGGAACACTGAAGCTTTCTTT. The encoded protein is CAWSVRGNTEAFF.

The V call is TRBV29-1, the J call TRBJ1-1; D might be TRBD1 (5 bases). The CDR3 contains 11 residues. Deletions cut 6 bases from V and 2 bases from J, with 7 bases between. Germline assignment: CDR1 SQVTM and CDR2 ANQGSEA. The CDR3 DNA follows: TGCAGCGTAAGGGGTAACACTGAAGCTTTCTTT. It codes for CSVRGNTEAFF.

The sample holds a few counts of this clone. This rearrangement joins TRBV29-1 to TRBJ1-5; 7 positions match TRBD1. The CDR3 is 12 residues long. Germline V gene lookup returns CDR1 SQVTM and CDR2 ANQGSEA. V lost 5 bases to trimming and J lost 9 bases; unmatched junction nucleotides: 7. The CDR3 loop reads CSVYVPGGPQHF. CDR3 coding DNA: TGCAGCGTTTACGTGCCAGGGGGGCCCCAGCATTTT.

The CDR3 nucleotides are TGTGCCAGCAGCCAAGATTATGGGGGGGAATACGAGCAGTACTTC. Translation: CASSQDYGGEYEQYF. The chain combines TRBV4-2 with TRBJ2-7; 7 nucleotides align to TRBD2. Germline values: CDR1 LGHNA, CDR2 YNFKEQ. CDR3 length: 15 residues. V lost 0 bases to trimming and J lost 4 bases; unmatched junction nucleotides: 6.

The chain employs TRBV5-1 and TRBJ2-1; TRBD2 aligns across 10 bases. Germline CDR1 reads SGHRS; CDR2 reads YFSETQ. V lost 4 bases to trimming and J lost 0 bases; unmatched junction nucleotides: 10. The CDR3 is 18 residues long. The CDR3 DNA reads as TGCGCCAGCAGCCATCTCGGACTAGCGGCGACCTCCTACAATGAGCAGTTCTTC. It is translated as CASSHLGLAATSYNEQFF.

This clone was detected only a few times. The chain recombines TRBV7-2 with TRBJ1-1; a possible D gene is TRBD1 (5 bases). V lost 2 bases to trimming and J lost 1 base, with 17 bases between them. Per the germline V gene, CDR1 is SGHTA and CDR2 is FQGNSA. This CDR3 is built from 17 residues. CDR3: CASSLFLGGGGNTEAFF. The CDR3 region has the DNA TGTGCCAGCAGCTTATTTTTGGGGGGGGGAGGGAACACTGAAGCTTTCTTT. Variable domain in full (rest from reference TRBV7-2 and TRBJ1-1): GAGVSQSPSNKVTEKGKDVELRCDPISGHTALYWYRQSLGQGLEFLIYFQGNSAPDKSGLPSDRFSAERTGGSVSTLTIQRTQQEDSAVYLCASSLFLGGGGNTEAFFGQGTRLTVV.

The rearrangement uses TRBV5-1 and TRBJ2-1, with 7 bases that match TRBD1. Germline V CDR1 and CDR2: SGHRS, YFSETQ. The V segment lost 3 bases and the J segment 1 base; nucleotides outside the gene matches: 1. There are 14 residues in the CDR3. This CDR3 is CASSSGQSYNEQFF. The DNA of the CDR3 is TGCGCCAGCAGCTCGGGACAGTCCTACAATGAGCAGTTCTTC. Drawing the rest from reference TRBV5-1 and TRBJ2-1, the complete variable domain is KAGVTQTPRYLIKTRGQQVTLSCSPISGHRSVSWYQQTPGQGLQFLFEYFSETQRNKGNFPGRFSGRQFSNSRSEMNVSTLELGDSALYLCASSSGQSYNEQFFGPGTRLTVL.

The sample holds a few counts of this clone. The chain links TRBV7-2 to TRBJ1-3; 7 nucleotides align to TRBD1. The V gene end was trimmed by 5 bases and the J gene end by 3 bases; junction bases not matched to a gene: 10. This CDR3 has 16 residues. Germline assignment: CDR1 SGHTA and CDR2 FQGNSA. The CDR3 sequence: CASSVTGQLIGNTIYF. DNA for the CDR3: TGTGCCAGCAGCGTGACGGGACAGCTTATTGGAAACACCATATATTTT. The full variable domain, with the rest looked up from reference TRBV7-2 and TRBJ1-3, is GAGVSQSPSNKVTEKGKDVELRCDPISGHTALYWYRQSLGQGLEFLIYFQGNSAPDKSGLPSDRFSAERTGGSVSTLTIQRTQQEDSAVYLCASSVTGQLIGNTIYFGEGSWLTVV.

This clone was observed a handful of times. The rearrangement uses TRBV9 and TRBJ2-7, with 9 bases fitting TRBD1. Germline assignment: CDR1 SGDLS and CDR2 YYNGEE. After removal of 1 base from V and 5 bases from J, the junction contained 7 bases not matched to a gene. This CDR3 comprises 15 residues. CDR3 sequence (DNA): TGTGCCAGCAGCGTATGGGACAGGGACTTGAACGAGCAGTACTTC. This gives the protein CASSVWDRDLNEQYF.